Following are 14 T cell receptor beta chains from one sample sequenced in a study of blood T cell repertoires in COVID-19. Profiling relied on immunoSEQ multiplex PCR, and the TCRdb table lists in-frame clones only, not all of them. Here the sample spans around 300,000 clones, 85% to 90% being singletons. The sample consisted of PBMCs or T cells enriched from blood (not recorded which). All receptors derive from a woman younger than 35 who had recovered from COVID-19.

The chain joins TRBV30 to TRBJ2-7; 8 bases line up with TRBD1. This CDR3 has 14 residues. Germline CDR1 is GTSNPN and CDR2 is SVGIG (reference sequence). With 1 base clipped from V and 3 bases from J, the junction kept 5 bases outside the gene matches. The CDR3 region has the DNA TGTGCCTGGAGTGAGGGGACAGGTTTCTACGAGCAGTACTTC. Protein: CAWSEGTGFYEQYF.

CDR3 nucleotides: TGCGCCAGCAGTGGGCTTCTTACAGATACGCAGTATTTT. Translation gives CASSGLLTDTQYF. This chain uses TRBV10-1 with TRBJ2-3; the D is unclear. Per the germline V gene, CDR1 is WNHNN and CDR2 is SYGVQD (reference sequence). The CDR3 length is 13 residues. The V gene lost 4 bases and the J gene lost 3 bases, with 8 bases spanning the gap.

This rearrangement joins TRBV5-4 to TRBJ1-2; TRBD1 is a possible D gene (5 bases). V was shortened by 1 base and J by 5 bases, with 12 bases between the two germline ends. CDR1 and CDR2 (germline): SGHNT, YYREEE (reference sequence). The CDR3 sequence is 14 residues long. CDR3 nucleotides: TGTGCCAGCAGCTTGCATACAGGAAGTTATGGCTACACCTTC. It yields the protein CASSLHTGSYGYTF.

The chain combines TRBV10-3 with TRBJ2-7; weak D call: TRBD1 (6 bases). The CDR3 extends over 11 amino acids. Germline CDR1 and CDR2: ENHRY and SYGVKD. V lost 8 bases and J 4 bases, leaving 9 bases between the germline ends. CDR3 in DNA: TGTGCCATCGCTGGACAGTACGAGCAGTACTTC. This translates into CAIAGQYEQYF.

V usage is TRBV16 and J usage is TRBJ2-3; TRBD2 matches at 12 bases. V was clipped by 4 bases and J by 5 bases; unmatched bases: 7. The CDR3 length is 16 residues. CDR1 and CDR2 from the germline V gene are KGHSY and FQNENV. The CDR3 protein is CASSLRGLAGGDTQYF. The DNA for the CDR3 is TGTGCCAGCAGCCTTCGGGGACTAGCGGGCGGAGATACGCAGTATTTT.

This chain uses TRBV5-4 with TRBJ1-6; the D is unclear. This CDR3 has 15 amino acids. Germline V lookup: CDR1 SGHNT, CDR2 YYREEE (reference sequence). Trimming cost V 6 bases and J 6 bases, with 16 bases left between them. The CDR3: CASKSVQAPNSPLHF. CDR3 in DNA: TGTGCCAGCAAAAGTGTCCAGGCCCCTAATTCACCCCTCCACTTT. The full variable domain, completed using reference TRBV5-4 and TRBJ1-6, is ETGVTQSPTHLIKTRGQQVTLRCSSQSGHNTVSWYQQALGQGPQFIFQYYREEENGRGNFPPRFSGLQFPNYSSELNVNALELDDSALYLCASKSVQAPNSPLHFGNGTRLTVT.

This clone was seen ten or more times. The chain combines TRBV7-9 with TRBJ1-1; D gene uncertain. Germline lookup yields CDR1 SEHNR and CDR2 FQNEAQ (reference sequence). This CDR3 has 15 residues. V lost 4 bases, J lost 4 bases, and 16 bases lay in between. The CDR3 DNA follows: TGTGCCAGCAGCTCACAGCGGTCGGGTCTCACTGAAGCTTTCTTT. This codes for CASSSQRSGLTEAFF.

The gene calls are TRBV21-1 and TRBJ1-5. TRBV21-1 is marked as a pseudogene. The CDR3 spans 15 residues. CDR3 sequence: CASSTERSFNQPQHF. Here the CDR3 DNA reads TGTGCCAGCAGCACCGAGAGGAGTTTCAATCAGCCCCAGCATTTT.

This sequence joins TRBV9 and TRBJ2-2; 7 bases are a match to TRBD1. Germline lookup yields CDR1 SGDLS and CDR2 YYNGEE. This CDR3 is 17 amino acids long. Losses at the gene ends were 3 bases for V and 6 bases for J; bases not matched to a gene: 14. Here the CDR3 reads CASSGDLGRGFAGELFF. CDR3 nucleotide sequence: TGTGCCAGCAGCGGAGATTTGGGCAGGGGGTTCGCCGGGGAGCTGTTTTTT.

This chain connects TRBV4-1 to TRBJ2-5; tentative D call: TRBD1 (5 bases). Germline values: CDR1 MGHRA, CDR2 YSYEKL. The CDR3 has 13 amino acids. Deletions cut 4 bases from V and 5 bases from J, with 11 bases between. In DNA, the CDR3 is TGCGCCAGCAGCCTCCAACCAGGGGAGACCCAGTACTTC. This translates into CASSLQPGETQYF.

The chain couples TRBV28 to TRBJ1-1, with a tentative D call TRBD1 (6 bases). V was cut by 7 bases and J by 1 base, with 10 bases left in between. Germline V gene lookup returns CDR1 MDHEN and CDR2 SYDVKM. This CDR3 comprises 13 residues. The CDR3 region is CASKGGSNTEAFF. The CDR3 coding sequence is TGTGCCAGCAAAGGGGGATCGAACACTGAAGCTTTCTTT.

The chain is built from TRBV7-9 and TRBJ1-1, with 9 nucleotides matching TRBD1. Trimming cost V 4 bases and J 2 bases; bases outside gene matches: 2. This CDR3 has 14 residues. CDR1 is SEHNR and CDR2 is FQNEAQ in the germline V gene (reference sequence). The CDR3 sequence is CASSSDRGNTEAFF. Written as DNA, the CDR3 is TGTGCCAGCAGCTCGGACAGGGGAAACACTGAAGCTTTCTTT.

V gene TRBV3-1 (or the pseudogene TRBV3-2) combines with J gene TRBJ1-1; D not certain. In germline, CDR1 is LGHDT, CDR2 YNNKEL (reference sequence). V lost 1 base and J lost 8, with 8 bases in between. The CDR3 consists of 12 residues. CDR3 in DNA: TGTGCCAGCAGCCAAGGGCAGGTAGAAGCTTTCTTT. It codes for CASSQGQVEAFF.

As DNA, the CDR3 is TGTGCCAGCAGCTTTCGGGCCGGGGGACGGGAGACCCAGTACTTC. Amino acid sequence: CASSFRAGGRETQYF. The chain employs TRBV5-6 and TRBJ2-5; weak D call: TRBD2 (6 bases). Trimming left V 2 bases short and J 5 bases short, with 16 bases between. CDR1 and CDR2 from the germline V gene are SGHDT and YYEEEE. The length of the CDR3 is 15 residues.